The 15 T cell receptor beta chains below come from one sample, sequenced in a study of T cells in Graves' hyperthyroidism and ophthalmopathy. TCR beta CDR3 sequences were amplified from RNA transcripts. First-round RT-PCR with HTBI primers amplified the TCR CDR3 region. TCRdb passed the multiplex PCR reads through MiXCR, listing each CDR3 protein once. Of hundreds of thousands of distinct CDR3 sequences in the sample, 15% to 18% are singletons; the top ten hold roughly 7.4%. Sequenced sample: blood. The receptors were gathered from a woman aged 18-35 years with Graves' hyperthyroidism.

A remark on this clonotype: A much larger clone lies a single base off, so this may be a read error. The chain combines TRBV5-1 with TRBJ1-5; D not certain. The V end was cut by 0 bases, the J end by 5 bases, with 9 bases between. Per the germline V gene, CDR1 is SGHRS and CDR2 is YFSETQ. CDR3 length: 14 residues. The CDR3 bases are TGCGCCAGCAGCTTGGGGCAGGAAGATCAGCCCCAGCATTTT. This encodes CASSLGQEDQPQHF.

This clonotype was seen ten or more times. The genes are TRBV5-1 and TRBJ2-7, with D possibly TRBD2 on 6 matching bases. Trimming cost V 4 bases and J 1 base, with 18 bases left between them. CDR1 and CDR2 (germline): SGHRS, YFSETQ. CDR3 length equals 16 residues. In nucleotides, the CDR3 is TGCGCCAGCAGCCCGTCGGCCGGGGACTTATCCTACGAGCAGTACTTC. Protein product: CASSPSAGDLSYEQYF.

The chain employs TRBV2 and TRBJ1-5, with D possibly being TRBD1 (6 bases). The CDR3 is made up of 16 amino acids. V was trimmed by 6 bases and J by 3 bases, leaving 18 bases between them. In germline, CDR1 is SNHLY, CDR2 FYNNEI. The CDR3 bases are TGTGCCAGCAGGGACAGTTTTGGTGATTTCAATCAGCCCCAGCATTTT. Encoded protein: CASRDSFGDFNQPQHF.

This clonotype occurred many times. Written as DNA, the CDR3 is TGTGCCAGTAGTATAGACCAGTCCTCAACCCAAATGGAGCCCCAGCATTTT. Amino acids: CASSIDQSSTQMEPQHF. The rearrangement uses TRBV19 and TRBJ1-5; D not certain. This CDR3 contains 17 residues. With 0 bases removed from V and 8 bases from J, the gap between germline ends came to 20 bases. CDR1 is LNHDA and CDR2 is SQIVND in the germline V gene (reference sequence). The full variable domain, rest sourced from reference TRBV19 and TRBJ1-5, is DGGITQSPKYLFRKEGQNVTLSCEQNLNHDAMYWYRQDPGQGLRLIYYSQIVNDFQKGDIAEGYSVSREKKESFPLTVTSAQKNPTAFYLCASSIDQSSTQMEPQHFGDGTRLSIL.

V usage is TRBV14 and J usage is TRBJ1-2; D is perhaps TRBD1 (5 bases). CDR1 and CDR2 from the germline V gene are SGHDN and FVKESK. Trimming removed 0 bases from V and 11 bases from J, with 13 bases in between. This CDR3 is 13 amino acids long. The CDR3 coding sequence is TGTGCCAGCAGCCAAGATGTGGGGGGTGCATACACCTTC. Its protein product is CASSQDVGGAYTF. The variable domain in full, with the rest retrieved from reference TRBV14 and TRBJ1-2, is EAGVTQFPSHSVIEKGQTVTLRCDPISGHDNLYWYRRVMGKEIKFLLHFVKESKQDESGMPNNRFLAERTGGTYSTLKVQPAELEDSGVYFCASSQDVGGAYTFGSGTRLTVV.

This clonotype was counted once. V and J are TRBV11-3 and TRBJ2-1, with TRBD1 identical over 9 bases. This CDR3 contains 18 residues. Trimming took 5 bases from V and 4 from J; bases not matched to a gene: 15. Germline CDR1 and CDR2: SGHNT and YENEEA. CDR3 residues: CASSGGQGSPLGYNEQFF. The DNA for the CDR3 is TGTGCCAGCAGCGGAGGACAGGGGTCCCCACTAGGGTACAATGAGCAGTTCTTC.

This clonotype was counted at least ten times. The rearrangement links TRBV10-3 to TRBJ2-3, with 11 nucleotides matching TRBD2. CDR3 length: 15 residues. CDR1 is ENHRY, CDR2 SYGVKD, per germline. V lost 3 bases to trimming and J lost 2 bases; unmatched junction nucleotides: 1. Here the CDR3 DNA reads TGTGCCATCAGTGATAGCGGGGGGGACACAGATACGCAGTATTTT. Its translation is CAISDSGGDTDTQYF.

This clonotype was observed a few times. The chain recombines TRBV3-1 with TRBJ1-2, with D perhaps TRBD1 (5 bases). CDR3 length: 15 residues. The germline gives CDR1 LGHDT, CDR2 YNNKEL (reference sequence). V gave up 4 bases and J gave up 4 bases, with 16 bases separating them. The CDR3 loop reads CASSLFGAAFYGYTF. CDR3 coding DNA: TGTGCCAGCAGCCTCTTCGGGGCCGCCTTCTATGGCTACACCTTC.

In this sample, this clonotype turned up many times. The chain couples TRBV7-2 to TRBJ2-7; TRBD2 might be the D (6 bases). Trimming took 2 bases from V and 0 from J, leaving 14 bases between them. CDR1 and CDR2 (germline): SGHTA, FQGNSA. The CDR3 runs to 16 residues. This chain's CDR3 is CASSLRAGLISYEQYF. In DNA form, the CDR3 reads TGTGCCAGCAGCTTACGGGCGGGACTCATCTCCTACGAGCAGTACTTC.

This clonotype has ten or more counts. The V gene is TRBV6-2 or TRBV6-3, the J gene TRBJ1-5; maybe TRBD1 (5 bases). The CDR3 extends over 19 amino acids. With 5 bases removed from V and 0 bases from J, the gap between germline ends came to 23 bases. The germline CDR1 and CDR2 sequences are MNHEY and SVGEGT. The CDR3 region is CASSAGTSTSSNSNQPQHF. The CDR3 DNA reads TGTGCCAGCAGTGCCGGGACTTCAACAAGTTCTAATAGCAATCAGCCCCAGCATTTT.

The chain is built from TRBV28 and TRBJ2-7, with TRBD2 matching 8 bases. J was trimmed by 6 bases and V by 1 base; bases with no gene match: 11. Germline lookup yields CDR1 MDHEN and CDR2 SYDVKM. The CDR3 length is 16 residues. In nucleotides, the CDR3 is TGTGCCAGCAGTTTATCAAACAGCGGGAGAGTTGGCGAGCAGTACTTC. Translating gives CASSLSNSGRVGEQYF.

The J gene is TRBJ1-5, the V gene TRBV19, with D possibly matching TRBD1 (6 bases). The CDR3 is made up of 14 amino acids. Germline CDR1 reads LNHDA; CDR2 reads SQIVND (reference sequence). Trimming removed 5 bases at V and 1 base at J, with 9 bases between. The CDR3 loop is CASSQGPSNQPQHF. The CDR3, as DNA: TGTGCCAGTAGTCAGGGGCCGAGCAATCAGCCCCAGCATTTT.

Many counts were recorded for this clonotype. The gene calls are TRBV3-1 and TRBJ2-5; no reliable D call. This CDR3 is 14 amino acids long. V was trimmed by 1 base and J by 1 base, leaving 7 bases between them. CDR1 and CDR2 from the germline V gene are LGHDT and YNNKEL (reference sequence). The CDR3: CASSQANSQETQYF. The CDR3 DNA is TGTGCCAGCAGCCAAGCCAACAGCCAAGAGACCCAGTACTTC.

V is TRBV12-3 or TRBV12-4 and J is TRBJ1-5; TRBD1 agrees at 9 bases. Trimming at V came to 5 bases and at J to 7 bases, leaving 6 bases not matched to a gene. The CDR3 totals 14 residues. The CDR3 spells CASSITGGEQPQHF. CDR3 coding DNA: TGTGCCAGCAGTATAACAGGGGGCGAACAGCCCCAGCATTTT.

This CDR3 reads CASAPRTSGGVDTQYF. In DNA, the CDR3 is TGTGCCAGCGCGCCACGGACTAGCGGGGGAGTAGATACGCAGTATTTT. The chain recombines TRBV6-1 with TRBJ2-3; 13 nucleotides agree with TRBD2. The CDR3 is 16 residues long. Germline trimming cut 8 bases from V and 5 bases from J; bases unmatched to any gene: 10. From germline, CDR1 is MNHNS and CDR2 SASEGT.